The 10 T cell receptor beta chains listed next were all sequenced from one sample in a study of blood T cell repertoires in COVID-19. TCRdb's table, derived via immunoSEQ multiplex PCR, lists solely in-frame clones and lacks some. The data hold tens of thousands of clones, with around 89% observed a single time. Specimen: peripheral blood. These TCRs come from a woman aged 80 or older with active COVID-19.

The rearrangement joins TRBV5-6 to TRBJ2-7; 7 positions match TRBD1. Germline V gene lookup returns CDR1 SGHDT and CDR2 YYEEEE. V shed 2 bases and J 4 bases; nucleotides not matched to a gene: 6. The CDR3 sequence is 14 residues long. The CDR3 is CASSLGGQEYEQYF. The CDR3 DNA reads TGTGCCAGCAGCTTAGGAGGACAGGAATACGAGCAGTACTTC.

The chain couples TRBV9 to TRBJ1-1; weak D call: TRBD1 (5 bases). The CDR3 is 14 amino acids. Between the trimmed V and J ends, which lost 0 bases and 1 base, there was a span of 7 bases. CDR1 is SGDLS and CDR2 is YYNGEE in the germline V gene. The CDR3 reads CASSVDGGNTEAFF. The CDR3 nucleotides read TGTGCCAGCAGCGTAGACGGGGGGAACACTGAAGCTTTCTTT.

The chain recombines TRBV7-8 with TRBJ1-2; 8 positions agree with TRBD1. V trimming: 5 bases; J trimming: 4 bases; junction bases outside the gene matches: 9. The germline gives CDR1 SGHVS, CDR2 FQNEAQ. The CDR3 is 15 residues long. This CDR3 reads CASSRGQGRTYGYTF. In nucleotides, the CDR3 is TGTGCCAGCAGCCGTGGACAGGGTAGAACCTATGGCTACACCTTC. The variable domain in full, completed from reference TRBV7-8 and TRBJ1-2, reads GAGVSQSPRYKVAKRGQDVALRCDPISGHVSLFWYQQALGQGPEFLTYFQNEAQLDKSGLPSDRFFAERPEGSVSTLKIQRTQQEDSAVYLCASSRGQGRTYGYTFGSGTRLTVV.

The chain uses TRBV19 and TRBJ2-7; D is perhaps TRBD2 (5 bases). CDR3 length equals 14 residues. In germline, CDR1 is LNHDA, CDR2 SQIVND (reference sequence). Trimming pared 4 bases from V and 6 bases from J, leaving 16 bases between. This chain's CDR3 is CASSRNGVRGEQYF. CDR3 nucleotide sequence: TGTGCCAGTAGTAGGAATGGGGTCCGGGGCGAGCAGTACTTC.

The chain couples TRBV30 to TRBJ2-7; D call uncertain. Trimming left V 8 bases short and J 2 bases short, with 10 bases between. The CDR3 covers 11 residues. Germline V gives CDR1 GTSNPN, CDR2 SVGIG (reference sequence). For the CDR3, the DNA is TGTGCCGCCGGTTCACCCTACGAGCAGTACTTC. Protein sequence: CAAGSPYEQYF.

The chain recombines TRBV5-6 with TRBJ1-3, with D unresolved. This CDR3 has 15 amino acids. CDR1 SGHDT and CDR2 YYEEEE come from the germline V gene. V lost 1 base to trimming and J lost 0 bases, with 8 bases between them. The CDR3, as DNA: TGTGCCAGCAGCTTGTCGCGGCGCTCTGGAAACACCATATATTTT. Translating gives CASSLSRRSGNTIYF.

The CDR3 spells CASSRGLGGSSYEQYF. The CDR3 nucleotides read TGTGCCAGCAGCCGCGGACTAGGGGGGTCCTCCTACGAGCAGTACTTC. V usage is TRBV4-2 and J usage is TRBJ2-7; D possibly corresponds to TRBD2 (7 bases). The CDR3 sequence is 16 residues long. CDR1 and CDR2 (germline): LGHNA, YNFKEQ. Trimming removed 4 bases at V and 0 bases at J, with 16 bases between.

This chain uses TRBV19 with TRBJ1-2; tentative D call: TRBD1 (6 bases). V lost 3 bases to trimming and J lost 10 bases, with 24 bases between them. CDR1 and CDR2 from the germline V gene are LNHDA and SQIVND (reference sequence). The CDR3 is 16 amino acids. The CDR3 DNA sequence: TGTGCCAGTAGTATTAGAAGCAGGGGACTACTCGGTGACTACACCTTC. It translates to CASSIRSRGLLGDYTF. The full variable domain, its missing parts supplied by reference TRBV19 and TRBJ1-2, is DGGITQSPKYLFRKEGQNVTLSCEQNLNHDAMYWYRQDPGQGLRLIYYSQIVNDFQKGDIAEGYSVSREKKESFPLTVTSAQKNPTAFYLCASSIRSRGLLGDYTFGSGTRLTVV.

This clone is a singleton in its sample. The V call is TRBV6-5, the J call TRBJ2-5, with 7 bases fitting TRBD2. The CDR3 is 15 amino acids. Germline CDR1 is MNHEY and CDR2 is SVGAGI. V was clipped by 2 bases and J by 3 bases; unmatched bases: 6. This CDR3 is CASSYSKGLKETQYF. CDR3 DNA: TGTGCCAGCAGTTACAGTAAGGGACTAAAAGAGACCCAGTACTTC.

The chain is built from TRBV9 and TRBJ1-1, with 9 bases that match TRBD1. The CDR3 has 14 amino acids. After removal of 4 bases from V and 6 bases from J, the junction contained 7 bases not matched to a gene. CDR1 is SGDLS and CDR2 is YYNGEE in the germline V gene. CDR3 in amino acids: CASSPGRQGAEAFF. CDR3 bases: TGTGCCAGCAGCCCGGGGAGACAGGGGGCTGAAGCTTTCTTT.